This entry lists 30 T cell receptor beta chains sequenced from one sample in a study of cytomegalovirus exposure and HLA in healthy donors. The PCR had 60 Vbeta and 13 Jbeta primers. Measured with immunoSEQ multiplex PCR; TCRdb has only the in-frame clones, and not every one. Of around 180,000 clones listed, 71% are singletons. The specimen sequenced was PBMCs. The receptors here all came from a girl aged 5-17 years in good health and CMV-seronegative.

There are a few counts of this clone. V gene TRBV4-1 combines with J gene TRBJ2-7, with 8 positions matching TRBD2. Germline values: CDR1 MGHRA, CDR2 YSYEKL. This CDR3 has 11 residues. The V gene end was trimmed by 9 bases and the J gene end by 8 bases; junction bases not matched to a gene: 6. CDR3 nucleotide sequence: TGCGCCAGTTCCGGGGGGGCCCAGCAGTACTTC. Its translation: CASSGGAQQYF.

This clone was detected a few times. This chain links TRBV6-1 with TRBJ1-5, with 9 bases lining up with TRBD1. The ends lost 6 bases at V and 4 bases at J; junction bases unmatched: 10. Looked up from germline, CDR1 is MNHNS and CDR2 is SASEGT. The CDR3 extends over 16 amino acids. CDR3 DNA sequence: TGTGCCAGCAGAGAAAGGGGACAGGGCTCTAATCAGCCCCAGCATTTT. Encoded protein: CASRERGQGSNQPQHF.

This sequence joins TRBV7-2 and TRBJ2-7; no firm D call. The CDR3 runs 12 residues. Trimming stripped 3 bases from V and 2 bases from J, with 5 bases between. The germline gives CDR1 SGHTA, CDR2 FQGNSA. The CDR3 nucleotides are TGTGCCAGCAGCTTGCCTACCTACGAGCAGTACTTC. Protein product: CASSLPTYEQYF.

The chain joins TRBV5-6 to TRBJ2-3, with TRBD1 matching 8 bases. The CDR3 loop spans 14 amino acids. Germline V gene lookup returns CDR1 SGHDT and CDR2 YYEEEE. Trimming took 4 bases from V and 1 from J; bases not matched to a gene: 2. CDR3 residues: CASSKGQGTDTQYF. For the CDR3, the DNA is TGTGCCAGCAGCAAGGGACAGGGCACAGATACGCAGTATTTT.

This clone was seen once. The chain combines TRBV2 with TRBJ1-1; the D is unclear. Germline V gene data show CDR1 as SNHLY and CDR2 as FYNNEI. Trimming shortened V by 3 bases and J by 2 bases, and 7 bases separated the two germline ends. This CDR3 comprises 13 residues. The CDR3 DNA is TGTGCCAGCAGTGATGTGAGTAACACTGAAGCTTTCTTT. Encoded protein: CASSDVSNTEAFF.

The chain combines TRBV18 with TRBJ2-7, with D maybe TRBD1 (5 bases). Trimming cost V 0 bases and J 6 bases, with 18 bases left between them. The CDR3 has 16 residues. Germline-derived CDR1 and CDR2 are KGHSH and LQKENI. The CDR3 bases are TGTGCCAGCTCACCACCGGGGCAAGCTCAGGTTGGCGAGCAGTACTTC. Translated: CASSPPGQAQVGEQYF.

The chain combines TRBV9 with TRBJ2-3, with a tentative D call TRBD2 (5 bases). This CDR3 is built from 16 residues. V was pared by 2 bases and J by 0 bases, with 13 bases between. Germline V gene sequence: CDR1 SGDLS, CDR2 YYNGEE. The CDR3 region is CASSVGTRGSTDTQYF. CDR3 bases: TGTGCCAGCAGCGTCGGAACCCGAGGGAGCACAGATACGCAGTATTTT.

V gene TRBV6-4 combines with J gene TRBJ1-1; D gene uncertain. The CDR3 contains 14 residues. Per the germline V gene, CDR1 is MRHNA and CDR2 is SNTAGT. The V and J ends lost 3 bases and 11 bases respectively, with 19 bases between them. For the CDR3, the DNA is TGTGCCAGCAGTGAGAGAGGCTGGGGAGACAAGGCTTTCTTT. Protein sequence: CASSERGWGDKAFF.

This clone was seen only a few times. This chain uses TRBV5-1 with TRBJ2-1; tentative D call: TRBD2 (6 bases). V was cut by 0 bases and J by 4 bases, with 11 bases left in between. The CDR3 runs 15 residues. Germline V CDR1 and CDR2: SGHRS, YFSETQ. This CDR3 reads CASSLAGGDYNEQFF. CDR3 DNA: TGCGCCAGCAGCTTGGCGGGCGGGGATTACAATGAGCAGTTCTTC.

This clone was picked up a small number of times. The rearrangement joins TRBV14 to TRBJ1-6, with D possibly matching TRBD1 (5 bases). Germline CDR1 and CDR2: SGHDN and FVKESK. V lost 3 bases, J lost 7 bases, and 10 bases lay in between. The CDR3 is 14 amino acids. The CDR3 reads CASSQGLSNSPLHF. CDR3 DNA: TGTGCCAGCAGCCAGGGACTCTCGAATTCACCCCTCCACTTT.

This clone was counted only a few times. The chain links TRBV6-1 to TRBJ1-6; the D gene is possibly TRBD1 (6 bases). The length of the CDR3 is 14 residues. V was trimmed by 4 bases and J by 7 bases, leaving 11 bases between them. Germline values: CDR1 MNHNS, CDR2 SASEGT. CDR3 residues: CASSGRDTNSPLHF. The CDR3 nucleotides are TGTGCCAGCAGTGGCCGGGACACAAATTCACCCCTCCACTTT.

This clone has a handful of counts. The gene calls are TRBV5-6 and TRBJ1-1, with a tentative D call TRBD1 (5 bases). Trimming took 3 bases from V and 4 from J, leaving 16 bases between them. Germline V gene sequence: CDR1 SGHDT, CDR2 YYEEEE. The CDR3 runs 15 residues. The CDR3 loop reads CASSWGPTGGTEAFF. The CDR3 DNA follows: TGTGCCAGCAGCTGGGGCCCGACCGGTGGCACTGAAGCTTTCTTT.

V and J are TRBV27 and TRBJ2-5, with D possibly being TRBD1 (5 bases). The CDR3 loop spans 12 amino acids. CDR1 MNHEY and CDR2 SMNVEV come from the germline V gene (reference sequence). Deletions cut 8 bases from V and 4 bases from J, with 11 bases between. CDR3 DNA sequence: TGTGCCAGCGGTCGCAGGGCAGAGACCCAGTACTTC. Its protein product is CASGRRAETQYF.

As DNA, the CDR3 is TGTGCCAGCAGCTTAGCGATGGCGGGACGGAGTGGCAATCAGCCCCAGCATTTT. Translated: CASSLAMAGRSGNQPQHF. The V call is TRBV7-9, the J call TRBJ1-5; perhaps TRBD1 as D (5 bases). CDR3 length equals 18 residues. The V gene's germline CDR1 is SEHNR and CDR2 FQNEAQ (reference sequence). Trimming shortened V by 0 bases and J by 2 bases, and 17 bases separated the two germline ends.

The chain is built from TRBV7-2 and TRBJ1-1, with D possibly being TRBD1 (5 bases). The CDR3 runs to 14 residues. Per germline, CDR1 SGHTA and CDR2 FQGNSA. Trimming left V 5 bases short and J 1 base short, with 11 bases between. The CDR3 is CASSRRGGNTEAFF. As DNA, the CDR3 is TGTGCCAGCAGCCGCCGGGGGGGGAACACTGAAGCTTTCTTT. The variable domain in full, with the rest retrieved from reference TRBV7-2 and TRBJ1-1, is GAGVSQSPSNKVTEKGKDVELRCDPISGHTALYWYRQSLGQGLEFLIYFQGNSAPDKSGLPSDRFSAERTGGSVSTLTIQRTQQEDSAVYLCASSRRGGNTEAFFGQGTRLTVV.

The chain uses TRBV6-6 and TRBJ1-2; the D is unclear. The ends were cut back, 4 bases at V and 8 bases at J, with 20 bases in the middle. The CDR3 is made up of 15 amino acids. Germline loops: CDR1 MNHNY, CDR2 SVGAGI (reference sequence). CDR3 loop: CASSFALDGLGGYTF. The CDR3 DNA sequence: TGTGCCAGCAGTTTCGCCCTTGACGGCCTCGGGGGCTACACCTTC.

The J gene is TRBJ2-1, the V gene TRBV2; 11 nucleotides match TRBD2. Germline values: CDR1 SNHLY, CDR2 FYNNEI. J gave up 0 bases and V 6 bases, and 16 bases lay outside the gene matches. This CDR3 has 20 amino acids. This CDR3 is CASRPLPGLADLSSYNEQFF. The CDR3 DNA reads TGTGCCAGCAGACCTCTACCGGGACTAGCGGACCTGAGCTCCTACAATGAGCAGTTCTTC.

V usage is TRBV19 and J usage is TRBJ2-1, with TRBD1 as a possible D gene (6 bases). The CDR3 runs to 16 residues. The V and J ends lost 3 bases and 5 bases respectively, with 17 bases between them. Germline values: CDR1 LNHDA, CDR2 SQIVND (reference sequence). The CDR3 reads CASSISPDSLNNEQFF. In DNA form, the CDR3 reads TGTGCCAGTAGTATCTCCCCGGACAGCCTTAACAATGAGCAGTTCTTC. Looking up the rest from reference TRBV19 and TRBJ2-1 gives the full variable domain: DGGITQSPKYLFRKEGQNVTLSCEQNLNHDAMYWYRQDPGQGLRLIYYSQIVNDFQKGDIAEGYSVSREKKESFPLTVTSAQKNPTAFYLCASSISPDSLNNEQFFGPGTRLTVL.

The chain has TRBV25-1 and TRBJ1-1, with 7 bases that match TRBD1. V lost 5 bases to trimming and J lost 0 bases; unmatched junction nucleotides: 12. Germline CDR1 reads MGHDK; CDR2 reads SYGVNS. The CDR3 has 17 residues. CDR3: CASSPARTGIMNTEAFF. CDR3 in DNA: TGTGCCAGCAGTCCAGCCCGGACAGGAATAATGAACACTGAAGCTTTCTTT.

The chain has TRBV19 and TRBJ2-1; 9 bases match TRBD2. The CDR3 has 15 residues. CDR1 is LNHDA, CDR2 SQIVND, per germline (reference sequence). J was trimmed by 6 bases and V by 5 bases; bases with no gene match: 8. For the CDR3, the DNA is TGTGCCAGTAGTGTGGGACTAGCCGGTTTCAATGAGCAGTTCTTC. Its translation is CASSVGLAGFNEQFF.

This clone was seen only a few times. The chain joins TRBV28 to TRBJ2-7; TRBD1 aligns across 7 bases. Germline V gives CDR1 MDHEN, CDR2 SYDVKM. V lost 5 bases and J lost 5; bases outside the gene matches: 9. The CDR3 spans 14 residues. CDR3 residues: CASSGVTGVDEQYF. The DNA for the CDR3 is TGTGCCAGCAGTGGAGTAACAGGGGTCGACGAGCAGTACTTC. The full variable domain, in which reference TRBV28 and TRBJ2-7 provide the parts outside the CDR3, is DVKVTQSSRYLVKRTGEKVFLECVQDMDHENMFWYRQDPGLGLRLIYFSYDVKMKEKGDIPEGYSVSREKKERFSLILESASTNQTSMYLCASSGVTGVDEQYFGPGTRLTVT.

The rearrangement uses TRBV5-1 and TRBJ1-1, with a tentative D call TRBD1 (5 bases). Trimming removed 3 bases at V and 7 bases at J, with 10 bases between. This CDR3 spans 12 amino acids. The germline gives CDR1 SGHRS, CDR2 YFSETQ. The CDR3 here is CASSSNRLEAFF. CDR3 DNA sequence: TGCGCCAGCAGCTCCAACAGGCTTGAAGCTTTCTTT.

This clone was picked up a small number of times. This chain uses TRBV5-1 with TRBJ2-3; 7 nucleotides line up with TRBD1. Trimming took 4 bases from V and 4 from J; bases not matched to a gene: 12. The CDR3 totals 16 residues. Looked up from germline, CDR1 is SGHRS and CDR2 is YFSETQ. CDR3 residues: CASSNRDSRLSDTQYF. The CDR3 DNA follows: TGCGCCAGCAGCAACCGGGACAGTCGACTGTCAGATACGCAGTATTTT.

This chain links TRBV5-4 with TRBJ2-5, with D unresolved. Germline V CDR1 and CDR2: SGHNT, YYREEE (reference sequence). This CDR3 comprises 14 residues. V was cut by 1 base and J by 5 bases, with 12 bases left in between. The DNA for the CDR3 is TGTGCCAGCAGCTTGAATTTTCCGGGTGAGACCCAGTACTTC. Its protein is CASSLNFPGETQYF. Supplemented by reference TRBV5-4 and TRBJ2-5, the full variable domain reads ETGVTQSPTHLIKTRGQQVTLRCSSQSGHNTVSWYQQALGQGPQFIFQYYREEENGRGNFPPRFSGLQFPNYSSELNVNALELDDSALYLCASSLNFPGETQYFGPGTRLLVL.

This rearrangement joins TRBV5-1 to TRBJ1-6, with TRBD1 identical over 9 bases. Trimming cost V 4 bases and J 9 bases; bases outside gene matches: 5. This CDR3 has 14 residues. Germline V gene lookup returns CDR1 SGHRS and CDR2 YFSETQ. In nucleotides, the CDR3 is TGCGCCAGCAGCGGGGACAGGGCTACTTCACCCCTCCACTTT. Its protein product is CASSGDRATSPLHF.

This rearrangement joins TRBV2 to TRBJ2-2, with D tentatively TRBD1 (6 bases). V was shortened by 2 bases and J by 1 base, with 8 bases between the two germline ends. CDR1 and CDR2 from the germline V gene are SNHLY and FYNNEI. The length of the CDR3 is 15 residues. The CDR3 loop reads CASSERGLNTGELFF. The CDR3 DNA reads TGTGCCAGCAGTGAAAGGGGGTTGAACACCGGGGAGCTGTTTTTT.

The chain is built from TRBV6-1 and TRBJ1-1, with D possibly TRBD1 on 6 matching bases. There are 16 residues in the CDR3. Trimming removed 4 bases from V and 0 bases from J, with 15 bases in between. Germline values: CDR1 MNHNS, CDR2 SASEGT. The CDR3 reads CASSAIGGAMNTEAFF. Here the CDR3 DNA reads TGTGCCAGCAGTGCGATTGGGGGGGCAATGAACACTGAAGCTTTCTTT.

The chain couples TRBV5-6 to TRBJ1-3; D is possibly TRBD1 (6 bases). Germline V gene data show CDR1 as SGHDT and CDR2 as YYEEEE. Trimming stripped 1 base from V and 0 bases from J, with 11 bases between. CDR3 length: 16 amino acids. The CDR3 DNA reads TGTGCCAGCAGCTTGAGGCCGGGACACTCTGGAAACACCATATATTTT. Amino acid sequence: CASSLRPGHSGNTIYF. The whole variable domain, remainder taken from reference TRBV5-6 and TRBJ1-3, is DAGVTQSPTHLIKTRGQQVTLRCSPKSGHDTVSWYQQALGQGPQFIFQYYEEEERQRGNFPDRFSGHQFPNYSSELNVNALLLGDSALYLCASSLRPGHSGNTIYFGEGSWLTVV.

This clone was observed once. V gene TRBV29-1 combines with J gene TRBJ1-2; D is undetermined. Trimming removed 3 bases from V and 6 bases from J, with 20 bases in between. Looked up from germline, CDR1 is SQVTM and CDR2 is ANQGSEA. The CDR3 is made up of 15 amino acids. The CDR3 DNA follows: TGCAGCGTTGAGGGGTCAGGAGGAGAGGTTAATGGCTACACCTTC. Its protein product is CSVEGSGGEVNGYTF.

This clone has just a few counts. This rearrangement joins TRBV5-6 to TRBJ1-2, with 10 bases that match TRBD1. Unmatched junction bases numbered 5, after V lost 4 bases and J lost 5 bases. Germline values: CDR1 SGHDT, CDR2 YYEEEE. The CDR3 runs 14 residues. CDR3 bases: TGTGCCAGCAGCGGGGACAGGGGTCGGTATGGCTACACCTTC. Its translation is CASSGDRGRYGYTF.